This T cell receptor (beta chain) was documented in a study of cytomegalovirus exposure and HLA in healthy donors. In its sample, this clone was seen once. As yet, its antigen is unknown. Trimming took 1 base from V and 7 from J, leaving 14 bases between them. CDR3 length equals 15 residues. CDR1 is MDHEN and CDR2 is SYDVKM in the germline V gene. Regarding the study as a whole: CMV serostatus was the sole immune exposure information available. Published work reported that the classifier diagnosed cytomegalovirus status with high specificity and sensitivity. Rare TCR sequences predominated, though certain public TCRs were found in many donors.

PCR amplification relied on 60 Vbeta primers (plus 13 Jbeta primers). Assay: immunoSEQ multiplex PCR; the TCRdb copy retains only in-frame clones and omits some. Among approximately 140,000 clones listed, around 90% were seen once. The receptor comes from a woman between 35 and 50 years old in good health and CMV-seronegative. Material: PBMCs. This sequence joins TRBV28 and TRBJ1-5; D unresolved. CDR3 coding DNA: TGTGCCAGCAGTTTATACGGCGCCGCGGGCCAGCCCCAGCATTTT. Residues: CASSLYGAAGQPQHF.